This TCR beta chain originates from a study of cytomegalovirus exposure and HLA in healthy donors. General study results and limits: Presence/absence analyses treated sequencing depth as roughly uniform across donors. Prior analysis indicated that the majority of TCR beta V segments exhibited productivity approximately 87% or approximately 30% of the time. As a later analysis showed, a missense DCLRE1C variant was linked to trimming of TCR beta V- and J-genes.

The V end lost 5 bases, the J end lost 5 bases, and 25 bases lay between the germline ends. The length of the CDR3 is 17 residues. The germline CDR1 and CDR2 sequences are SGHRS and YFSETQ. It was with 60 Vbeta and 13 Jbeta primers that the PCR ran. The repertoire was sequenced with immunoSEQ multiplex PCR; TCRdb's copy has only in-frame clones and lacks some. The sample has about 130,000 clones; roughly 69% are singletons. This clone showed up just once. The antigen is unknown. The sequencing sample was made of PBMCs. The sequence was obtained from a human donor in good health. The V and J genes are TRBV5-1 and TRBJ2-5; tentatively, D is TRBD1 (6 bases). DNA for the CDR3: TGCGCCAGCAGATCAGAGATTCAGGGGACGCCGCCTGAGACCCAGTACTTC. Residues: CASRSEIQGTPPETQYF.